Presented here are 23 T cell receptor beta chains from one specimen sequenced in a study of T cells after yellow fever vaccination. TCRdb reprocessed the 5' RACE reads with MiXCR, giving one entry per CDR3 protein. Of about 300,000 distinct CDR3 sequences listed, around 9.3% are singletons. Sequenced material: CD4+ T cells sorted from PBMCs, taken 5 days after the yellow fever booster vaccination. Receptors were obtained from a man between 18 and 35 years old who received the YFV17D yellow fever vaccine.

This chain uses TRBV25-1 with TRBJ1-6; tentatively, D is TRBD1 (6 bases). This CDR3 has 13 amino acids. The V end lost 6 bases, the J end lost 9 bases, and 12 bases lay between the germline ends. Germline CDR1 MGHDK, CDR2 SYGVNS. CDR3 nucleotide sequence: TGTGCCAGCAGCGGCACAGGGAGTTCACCCCTCCACTTT. Amino acids: CASSGTGSSPLHF.

This clonotype was observed a few times. CDR3 protein: CATDRACQPQHF. The CDR3, as DNA: TGTGCCACGGACAGGGCGTGTCAGCCCCAGCATTTT. The chain employs TRBV15 and TRBJ1-5, with 8 bases lining up with TRBD1. This CDR3 is built from 12 residues. Germline V CDR1 and CDR2: LNHNV, YYDKDF (reference sequence). V was clipped by 9 bases and J by 6 bases; unmatched bases: 4.

This clonotype was seen a few times. The chain uses TRBV29-1 and TRBJ2-2, with D unresolved. Germline CDR1 is SQVTM and CDR2 is ANQGSEA. V was pared by 2 bases and J by 4 bases, with 14 bases between. This CDR3 comprises 15 residues. The CDR3, as DNA: TGCAGCGTTGAAAAGGGTATACCCCGCACCGGGGAGCTGTTTTTT. Protein product: CSVEKGIPRTGELFF.

This clonotype appeared a few times. This chain links TRBV6-2 or TRBV6-3 with TRBJ2-7, with unresolved D. Germline lookup yields CDR1 MNHEY and CDR2 SVGEGT. The CDR3 has 14 residues. The V end was cut by 2 bases, the J end by 2 bases, with 10 bases between. The CDR3 here is CASSYGRATYEQYV. For the CDR3, the DNA is TGTGCCAGCAGTTACGGTAGGGCTACCTACGAGCAGTACGTC.

The chain combines TRBV5-6 with TRBJ1-6; D not certain. The CDR3 is made up of 16 amino acids. V lost 3 bases to trimming and J lost 2 bases, with 12 bases between them. The V gene's germline CDR1 is SGHDT and CDR2 YYEEEE. The CDR3 sequence: CASSSATRTYNSPLHF. The CDR3 DNA reads as TGTGCCAGCAGCTCCGCCACCAGGACCTATAATTCACCCCTCCACTTT.

This clonotype came up many times. The chain is built from TRBV6-6 and TRBJ1-1; 8 bases are a match to TRBD1. Germline trimming cut 4 bases from V and 1 base from J; bases unmatched to any gene: 2. CDR1 is MNHNY and CDR2 is SVGAGI in the germline V gene (reference sequence). This CDR3 has 14 amino acids. The CDR3 nucleotides read TGTGCCAGCAGTTGGACAGGGAGGAACACTGAAGCTTTCTTT. Protein: CASSWTGRNTEAFF.

V is TRBV5-6 and J is TRBJ2-3; D is ambiguous. The CDR3 has 16 amino acids. Trimming pared 0 bases from V and 3 bases from J, leaving 14 bases between. Germline V gives CDR1 SGHDT, CDR2 YYEEEE. The CDR3 is CASSLAAGIVTDTQYF. In nucleotides, the CDR3 is TGTGCCAGCAGCTTGGCCGCTGGCATCGTAACAGATACGCAGTATTTT.

The sample holds a few counts of this clonotype. The chain uses TRBV4-3 and TRBJ2-4; perhaps D is TRBD1 or TRBD2 (6 bases each). There are 14 residues in the CDR3. Germline CDR1 is LGHNA and CDR2 is YSLEER. V was cut by 0 bases and J by 11 bases, with 14 bases left in between. The CDR3 spells CASSQERGTGLQYF. Here the CDR3 DNA reads TGCGCCAGCAGCCAAGAGAGGGGGACTGGGCTTCAGTACTTC.

The J gene is TRBJ1-2, the V gene TRBV15, with D unresolved. CDR3 length: 14 amino acids. Germline V gene sequence: CDR1 LNHNV, CDR2 YYDKDF (reference sequence). Trimming removed 0 bases from V and 4 bases from J, with 9 bases in between. The CDR3, as DNA: TGTGCCACCAGCAGAGAGTCGGAGGTCTATGGCTACACCTTC. This gives the protein CATSRESEVYGYTF.

This clonotype was observed a few times. The rearrangement uses TRBV7-9 and TRBJ2-5, with 8 bases aligning to TRBD2. J gave up 2 bases and V 6 bases, and 5 bases lay outside the gene matches. The germline V gene has CDR1 SEHNR and CDR2 FQNEAQ (reference sequence). The CDR3 length is 14 residues. The CDR3 protein is CASRPRGGQETQYF. As DNA, the CDR3 is TGTGCCAGCAGACCCCGGGGGGGACAAGAGACCCAGTACTTC.

This clonotype was counted between two and nine times. The chain links TRBV10-3 to TRBJ2-4, with a weak D call TRBD2 (7 bases). The V gene lost 2 bases and the J gene lost 3 bases, with 11 bases spanning the gap. The CDR3 consists of 15 residues. CDR1 is ENHRY, CDR2 SYGVKD, per germline. CDR3 nucleotides: TGTGCCATCAGTGAGGGGGGGGCAAACAAAAACATTCAGTACTTC. Amino acid sequence: CAISEGGANKNIQYF.

This clonotype was observed a handful of times. This chain links TRBV5-1 with TRBJ2-3; 8 nucleotides align to TRBD2. This CDR3 is 20 amino acids long. The germline V gene encodes CDR1 SGHRS and CDR2 YFSETQ. The V segment lost 4 bases and the J segment 4 bases; nucleotides outside the gene matches: 23. As DNA, the CDR3 is TGCGCCAGCAGCCCCGGACTAGCCGGGTCCGCCCTTCCCGACGCAGATACGCAGTATTTT. This translates into CASSPGLAGSALPDADTQYF.

This clonotype has a handful of counts. The gene calls are TRBV2 and TRBJ2-1; 10 bases fit TRBD1. This CDR3 has 15 amino acids. Trimming removed 8 bases from V and 7 bases from J; junction bases left unmatched: 11. Germline loops: CDR1 SNHLY, CDR2 FYNNEI. In nucleotides, the CDR3 is TGTGCCAGCTACCCCCGGGACAGGGGTAAAAATGAGCAGTTCTTC. Its translation is CASYPRDRGKNEQFF.

The chain is built from TRBV20-1 and TRBJ2-1; no clear D gene. V shed 6 bases and J shed 1 base, with 13 bases lying between them. There are 14 residues in the CDR3. Germline CDR1 DFQATT, CDR2 SNEGSKA (reference sequence). The CDR3 loop reads CSATRAKSYNEQFF. CDR3 DNA: TGCAGTGCAACTCGGGCTAAGTCCTACAATGAGCAGTTCTTC.

CDR3: CASSQAPPGVGGNQPQHF. The DNA of the CDR3 is TGTGCCAGCAGCCAAGCCCCCCCCGGCGTGGGCGGCAATCAGCCCCAGCATTTT. The rearrangement joins TRBV4-2 to TRBJ1-5; D is unclear. Germline V gives CDR1 LGHNA, CDR2 YNFKEQ. This CDR3 is 18 amino acids long. The V end was cut by 1 base, the J end by 2 bases, with 18 bases between.

This clonotype showed up many times. The chain recombines TRBV12-3 or TRBV12-4 with TRBJ1-2; D is unclear. The CDR3 contains 11 residues. V was trimmed by 5 bases and J by 3 bases, leaving 4 bases between them. Here the CDR3 DNA reads TGTGCCAGCAGTAGGGACTATGGCTACACCTTC. Its protein product is CASSRDYGYTF.

J is TRBJ1-3 and V is TRBV7-9; D not certain. Germline V gene sequence: CDR1 SEHNR, CDR2 FQNEAQ (reference sequence). The CDR3 totals 15 residues. Trimming shortened V by 1 base and J by 4 bases, and 11 bases separated the two germline ends. The CDR3 DNA is TGTGCCAGCAGCTTAGTTGGGGTCAGCGGAAACACCATATATTTT. As protein: CASSLVGVSGNTIYF.

The chain couples TRBV7-2 to TRBJ2-3; 7 bases agree with TRBD2. The CDR3 is 14 residues long. CDR1 is SGHTA and CDR2 is FQGNSA in the germline V gene. The V and J ends lost 10 bases and 0 bases, in that order; junction bases with no gene match: 7. The DNA of the CDR3 is TGTGCCACCTCTTCTAGCGGTAGCACAGATACGCAGTATTTT. Protein product: CATSSSGSTDTQYF.

At least ten counts were recorded for this clonotype. The V and J genes are TRBV2 and TRBJ1-1, with 7 bases matching TRBD1. This CDR3 comprises 13 residues. The V gene end was trimmed by 5 bases and the J gene end by 2 bases; junction bases not matched to a gene: 2. The germline CDR1 and CDR2 sequences are SNHLY and FYNNEI. The CDR3 is CASSWDRNTEAFF. CDR3 nucleotides: TGTGCCAGCAGTTGGGACAGAAACACTGAAGCTTTCTTT.

This clonotype was found a few times. The chain employs TRBV21-1 and TRBJ2-7; the D call of TRBD1 is as the table states it, not checked on the DNA. TRBV21-1 has pseudogene status. The CDR3 spans 15 residues. CDR3 in amino acids: CASSKVGVEAGEQYF. CDR3 sequence (DNA): TGTGCCAGCAGCAAAGTGGGGGTTGAGGCCGGGGAGCAGTACTTC.

V is TRBV7-9 and J is TRBJ1-2; no clear D gene. V lost 5 bases to trimming and J lost 2 bases, with 18 bases between them. The CDR3 consists of 16 residues. Germline V CDR1 and CDR2: SEHNR, FQNEAQ (reference sequence). CDR3 amino acids: CASSRRGGLSNYGYTF. The CDR3 DNA is TGTGCCAGCAGCCGCCGGGGAGGTTTATCAAACTATGGCTACACCTTC.

This clonotype was counted a few times. V and J are TRBV7-9 and TRBJ2-3; D unresolved. Trimming left V 1 base short and J 6 bases short, with 5 bases between. The CDR3 is 12 residues long. Germline CDR1 and CDR2: SEHNR and FQNEAQ (reference sequence). For the CDR3, the DNA is TGTGCCAGCAGCTTAGAGTCGGATACGCAGTATTTT. Protein sequence: CASSLESDTQYF.

J is TRBJ2-1 and V is TRBV12-3 or TRBV12-4; a possible D gene is TRBD2 (7 bases). The V and J ends lost 3 bases and 11 bases respectively, with 20 bases between them. This CDR3 region has 15 residues. The CDR3 is CASSFPGGPGSKQFF. In DNA, the CDR3 is TGTGCCAGCAGTTTTCCGGGGGGCCCTGGAAGTAAGCAGTTCTTC.